This TCR beta chain derives from a study of T cell responses to AZD1222 COVID-19 vaccine. Overall study results and limits: Possibly, clonal diversity was underestimated; donors were largely white British and included more females. Among spike-specific TCRs, nearly half reportedly target unmutated variant regions. Baseline antibody screening turned up just a handful of seropositive AZD1222 recipients.

A note on this clone: Its antigen is unknown.

Clones were sequenced by immunoSEQ multiplex PCR, and TCRdb holds only the in-frame ones, with some missing. The data contain about 270,000 clones, approximately 94% of them singletons. Analyses pooled second doses at about 4 or about 12 weeks. CDR1 SGHTA and CDR2 FQGNSA come from the germline V gene. The CDR3 spans 15 residues. Between the trimmed V and J ends, which lost 1 base and 2 bases, there was a span of 8 bases. The TCR was taken from an adult who received the AZD1222 COVID-19 vaccine. The sequencing used peripheral blood, collected 28 days after the second AZD1222 dose. The chain couples TRBV7-2 to TRBJ1-4, with D perhaps matching TRBD1 (5 bases). This CDR3 is CASSLVSGTNEKLFF. The CDR3 DNA is TGTGCCAGCAGCTTAGTGTCAGGGACTAATGAAAAACTGTTTTTT.